This paragraph reports one TCR beta chain. Its cognate antigen has yet to be identified. Base qualities are not provided; no much larger clone lies one nucleotide away. This sample stems from a study of cytomegalovirus exposure and HLA in healthy donors (dated by TCRdb to about 2017). Notes on the research overall: An earlier analysis of several hundred of the donors reported 276 Gb of sequence data and about 120 million unique TCR beta sequences obtained from approximately 180 million T cells. About 280 gigabases of sequencing data and approximately 91 million unique TCR sequences made up an early release that covered about 640 HLA-typed donors. Of the 300 to 450 genotyped donors, 65% to 90% fell in the genetic ancestry cluster associated with self-reported Caucasian donors. The study aimed to test whether cataloging public T cell receptors could reveal signatures of past pathogen exposure. The T cell repertoires of some 700 subjects were profiled by immunosequencing and related to cytomegalovirus serostatus. Besides the first cohort of 666 subjects, a separate validation cohort made up of 120 different subjects was used. The study combined high-throughput TCR immunosequencing, statistical association of individual TCRs with disease status, and machine learning to predict cytomegalovirus infection status. A later analysis re-examined previously published TCR beta repertoires from about 670 donors and added high-resolution HLA genotyping to investigate patterns of TCR occurrence. Rather than drawing on any new phenotypic data, the later analysis identified candidate immune exposures from TCR beta sequences and the way those sequences occurred across donors. An earlier analysis of several hundred of the donors applied high-throughput TCR beta sequencing to assess whether each TCR beta V gene segment acted as functional or pseudogenic. Donor age, sex, ethnicity and CMV serostatus were collected together with the repertoire data. A later genetic analysis took genome-wide SNP genotypes for about three fifths of the roughly 670 donors and used that subset as a discovery cohort. Every discovery cohort repertoire had been produced on one sequencing platform. HLA typing covered class I and class II loci at four-digit resolution. Typing coverage varied by locus: roughly 629-640 donors for A, B, C, DRB1 and DQB1; some 520 for DQA1; 606 for DPA1; about 450 for DPB1. Because of strong linkage in the cohort, five DR-DQ haplotypes were treated as single units for association and clustering. Among about 400 genotyped donors of the cohort, an average of roughly 230,000 unique TCR beta nucleotide sequences was sequenced per donor, of which 15% to 20% were non-productive.

Overall study results and their limits: While some public TCRs were present in many individuals, most TCR sequences turned up only very rarely across donors. Because the 87-base-pair reads could not distinguish some IMGT-functional V segments, including TRBV6-2 and TRBV6-3, those segments were excluded. The classifier was reported to diagnose cytomegalovirus status with high specificity and sensitivity in both the original and validation cohorts. Linkage disequilibrium might explain the correlated functional status among segregating V segments, but an unknown experimental factor could not be ruled out. Immune exposure information for the cohort was limited to CMV serostatus. The earlier analysis of about 600 of the donors excluded fewer than 20 rarely observed V segments, including chromosome 9 orphons, because counts were too low. A later genetic analysis associated a missense DCLRE1C variant with V-gene and J-gene trimming of TCR beta chains, and an independent cohort replicated the association. The presence/absence analyses assumed that sequencing depth was roughly uniform across donors, and that assumption may not be true. At a false discovery rate of 0.05, a later analysis linked about 17,000 TCR beta sequences to specific HLA alleles. According to a later genetic analysis, donors in an Asian-associated ancestry cluster had fewer N-insertions in productive TCRs than the approximately 630-donor mean. Several of the top co-occurrence clusters appeared to be linked to parvovirus B19, influenza, CMV and Epstein-Barr virus, according to a later analysis. In a later analysis, TCR association rates were found to vary across HLA loci, with the most associated TCRs seen for DRB1 alleles and the fewest for HLA-C alleles. Because HLA typing was missing for some donors at each locus, association tests included only the typed subset. According to the authors, the approach could potentially be generalized to other disease states and immunological phenotypes. An earlier analysis of 450 to 750 of the donors showed that most TCR beta V segments appeared in productive rearrangements either about 87% or about 30% of the time, which broadly matched IMGT annotations. In a later analysis, most CMV-associated TCR beta chains were found to appear HLA-restricted, with HLA associations seemingly driven largely by CMV exposure. In a later analysis, HLA-associated TCR beta chains showed more clonal expansion and lower generation probabilities than non-associated chains that were equally common. This cohort had only TCR beta chains sequenced, and the lack of alpha or paired-chain data limited which features could be detected. A further reported finding was that TCR beta sequences accurately predicted the HLA-A and HLA-B alleles for most subjects in the first cohort. When HLA alleles, especially DR and DQ, strongly co-occurred, attributing TCR associations to individual alleles was difficult. A group of highly shared sequence variants was considered likely to be a technical artifact of the sequencing pipeline. The study gave a list of 150 to 200 TCR beta chains associated with cytomegalovirus. In vitro tests confirmed that a few of the cytomegalovirus-associated TCR beta chains recognize cytomegalovirus antigens.

From the cysteine up to the phenylalanine, the CDR3 has a length of 14 residues. Left in the record is the CDR3 DNA by itself, 42 bases read in frame from the first base. V was cut back by 7 bases and J by 7 bases, leaving a gap of 16 bases between them. The germline V gene (reference sequence) specifies MNHEY as CDR1 and SMNVEV as CDR2. The library was made by the immunoSEQ multiplex PCR assay. For the multiplex PCR, a mixture combining 60 forward primers for TCR Vbeta segments and 13 reverse primers for TCR Jbeta segments was used. The CDR3 region of rearranged TCR beta genes was amplified from genomic DNA with a multiplex PCR assay. On the Illumina HiSeq System, the amplified TCR beta libraries were sequenced as 87-base-pair reads. Under the source paper's analysis protocol: A later analysis counted about 82 million unique TCR beta chains across the 550 to 800 repertoires, and roughly 11 million of these chains were shared by at least two donors. Raw reads were error-corrected and collapsed into unique sequences with a nearest-neighbor algorithm that merged closely related sequences to remove PCR and sequencing errors. CDR3 sequences were aligned to IMGT reference sequences to assign V, D and J gene segments. Each retained sequence needed at least a six-nucleotide match to both a V gene segment and a J gene segment. A rearrangement was called productive if the CDR3 had no stop codons and remained in frame with V and J, and every other rearrangement was called non-productive. Following IMGT convention, CDR3 was defined as the stretch from the second conserved V-encoded cysteine up to the conserved J-encoded phenylalanine. The earlier analysis of some 550 of the donors excluded any sequence lacking an unambiguous match to a single V gene segment. In an earlier analysis of a few hundred of the donors, V segments were called functional above 56.7% productive rearrangements and were called segregating when the between-donor standard deviation exceeded 5%. A statistical classification framework was built to diagnose cytomegalovirus status from the catalog of TCR beta chain sequences. V and J gene assignment, in a later analysis, came from comparing TCR nucleotide sequences with IMGT/GENE-DB human TR gene sequences. The TCRdist pipeline was used in a later analysis to assign CDR3 sequences and most-parsimonious VDJ recombination scenarios. In a later analysis, every TCR beta chain was defined by the combination of its CDR3 amino acid sequence and its V-gene family, and reads without a unique V-gene family were dropped. In a later analysis, 450 to 600 highly shared, low-generation-probability nucleotide sequences were removed to address suspected cross-contamination and a sequencing artifact. For each public chain, a later analysis derived a clonal expansion index from normalized ranks of inferred template counts within each repertoire. A later analysis computed generation probabilities with a VDJ recombination model fitted to out-of-frame rearrangements, and checked the results against IGoR. Hypergeometric tests were used in a later analysis to score TCR-TCR, TCR-HLA and TCR-CMV co-occurrence, with a repertoire-size bias correction applied to the TCR pairs. False discovery rates were estimated in a later analysis by permuting HLA or CMV assignments 20 times. A later analysis grouped co-occurring TCRs with DBSCAN, adding TCRdist sequence similarity when clustering within HLA-allele-positive subsets. Co-occurrence clustering excluded repertoires with fewer than 30,000 or more than 120,000 public chains, plus five with anomalous nucleotide sharing. Entries here come from immuneACCESS through TCRdb and include only in-frame sequences with V and J called. Some clones fail to appear in such tables; in the studies checked, an unresolved V gene covers under half of the shortfall, and the cause of the remainder is unknown. Clonal size and the V and J genes are those of that table, whereas D and trimming came from the DNA. The sample includes 150,000 to 200,000 clones, with 80% observed a single time. The ten largest clones take up approximately 6% of the sample.

The cohort was made up of about 610 healthy bone marrow donors. At the time of sampling, all cohort members were nominally healthy, though unrecorded immune exposures were likely present. The donor tested CMV seropositive, placing the donor among the approximately 290 seropositive members of the cohort. A peripheral blood sample was collected from each donor, and TCR beta sequencing was performed on peripheral blood mononuclear cells. Genomic DNA extraction from the blood cell samples was performed with the Qiagen DNeasy Blood Extraction Kit. The TCR comes from a man in his forties in good health and CMV-seropositive. Sequences were obtained from PBMCs. The chain employs TRBV27 and TRBJ1-4; TRBD1 is a weak D gene call, 6 bases matching. The CDR3 region has the sequence CASTNRAVGEKLFF. In nucleotide form, the sequence is TGTGCCAGCACCAACAGGGCGGTAGGTGAAAAACTGTTTTTT. This CDR3, with the reference TRBV27 and TRBJ1-4 proteins standing in past its ends, gives the full variable domain EAQVTQNPRYLITVTGKKLTVTCSQNMNHEYMSWYRQDPGLGLRQIYYSMNVEVTDKGDVPEGYKVSRKEKRNFPLILESPSPNQTSLYFCASTNRAVGEKLFFGSGTQLSVL.